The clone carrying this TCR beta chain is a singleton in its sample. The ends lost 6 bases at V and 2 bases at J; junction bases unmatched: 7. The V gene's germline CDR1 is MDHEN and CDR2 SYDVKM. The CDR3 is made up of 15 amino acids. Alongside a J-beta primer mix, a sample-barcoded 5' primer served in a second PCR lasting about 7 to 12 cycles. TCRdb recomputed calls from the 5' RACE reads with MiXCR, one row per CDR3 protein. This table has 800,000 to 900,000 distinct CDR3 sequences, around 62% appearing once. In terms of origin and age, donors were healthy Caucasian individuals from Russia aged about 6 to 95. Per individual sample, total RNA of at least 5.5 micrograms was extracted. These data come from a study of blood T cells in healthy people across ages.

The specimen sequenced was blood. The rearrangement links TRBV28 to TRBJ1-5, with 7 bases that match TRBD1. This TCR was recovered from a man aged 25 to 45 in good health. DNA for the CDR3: TGTGCCAGCAGGGAGACAGGGAACGGCAATCAGCCCCAGCATTTT. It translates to CASRETGNGNQPQHF.